One sample yielded the 30 T cell receptor beta chains listed below, sequenced in a study of Ad26.COV2.S vaccination and SARS-CoV-2 variants. Specified treatment: some 20 received Ad26.COV2.S at low or high dose, single or two shots; roughly five received placebo; per-sample allocation not given. Collection of the samples took place on day 63 after the first injection of vaccine or placebo. Generated by immunoSEQ multiplex PCR, the TCRdb table keeps only in-frame clones and is missing some. The table has about 350,000 clones, approximately 84% seen once; the top ten hold roughly 3.5%. The source material was peripheral blood, sampled in a trial of Ad26.COV2.S vaccine versus placebo. These receptors came from a person between 18 and 65 years old who received the Ad26.COV2.S COVID-19 vaccine or a placebo.

The chain employs TRBV5-1 and TRBJ2-1; 8 nucleotides match TRBD2. After removal of 4 bases from V and 4 bases from J, the junction contained 7 bases not matched to a gene. Germline V gene lookup returns CDR1 SGHRS and CDR2 YFSETQ. The CDR3 runs 15 residues. The CDR3 protein is CASSPEPSGYNEQFF. CDR3 bases: TGCGCCAGCAGCCCCGAGCCTAGCGGGTACAATGAGCAGTTCTTC.

This chain's CDR3 is CASSKEERQGDYGYTF. The DNA of the CDR3 is TGTGCCAGCAGCAAAGAGGAACGGCAGGGGGATTATGGCTACACCTTC. The V and J genes are TRBV21-1 and TRBJ1-2; whether TRBD1, the table's D call, matches the DNA was not checked. TRBV21-1 is a recognized pseudogene. The CDR3 contains 16 residues.

This chain joins TRBV5-6 and TRBJ1-5; TRBD1 is a possible D gene (5 bases). Trimming pared 4 bases from V and 2 bases from J, leaving 13 bases between. Germline values: CDR1 SGHDT, CDR2 YYEEEE. The CDR3 sequence is 15 residues long. The CDR3, as DNA: TGTGCCAGCAGCCGGGGGTCCAGTCGCAATCAGCCCCAGCATTTT. It translates to CASSRGSSRNQPQHF.

The chain is built from TRBV7-2 and TRBJ1-6, with D unresolved. V was shortened by 5 bases and J by 0 bases, with 11 bases between the two germline ends. This CDR3 has 16 amino acids. Germline V gives CDR1 SGHTA, CDR2 FQGNSA. CDR3 coding DNA: TGTGCCAGCAGCCCTAAAGTGAGCTCCTATAATTCACCCCTCCACTTT. This gives the protein CASSPKVSSYNSPLHF.

A remark on this clone: The junction does not match germline at one end; this may be a read error. CDR3 amino acids: CASTYPAGGPHEQYF. DNA for the CDR3: TGTGCCAGCACTTACCCGGCAGGGGGTCCGCACGAGCAGTACTTC. J is TRBJ2-7 and V is TRBV6-2 or TRBV6-3; the match to TRBD1 covers 7 bases. This CDR3 spans 15 amino acids. CDR1 and CDR2 from the germline V gene are MNHEY and SVGEGT.

The V and J genes are TRBV5-1 and TRBJ2-4, with 7 bases matching TRBD2. The junction had 15 bases not matched to a gene; V was cut back by 5 bases and J by 1 base. The length of the CDR3 is 18 residues. The germline V gene has CDR1 SGHRS and CDR2 YFSETQ. CDR3 coding DNA: TGCGCCAGCAGATTTCCCTTGGGGGGGAGATTGGCCAAAAACATTCAGTACTTC. It encodes CASRFPLGGRLAKNIQYF.

This chain links TRBV20-1 with TRBJ2-7; D is ambiguous. Germline V gene sequence: CDR1 DFQATT, CDR2 SNEGSKA (reference sequence). The CDR3 is made up of 10 amino acids. The germline V and J ends were trimmed by 2 bases and 4 bases, with 3 bases remaining between them. The DNA of the CDR3 is TGCAGTGCTAGAAAGTACGAGCAGTACTTC. Residues: CSARKYEQYF.

The chain couples TRBV10-1 to TRBJ2-3; the D gene is possibly TRBD1 (5 bases). There are 15 residues in the CDR3. The germline gives CDR1 WNHNN, CDR2 SYGVQD (reference sequence). Trimming removed 6 bases at V and 4 bases at J, with 17 bases between. The DNA of the CDR3 is TGCGCCAGCAGCCCGACAGCTATGTACGCAGATACGCAGTATTTT. Protein product: CASSPTAMYADTQYF.

The V and J genes are TRBV5-1 and TRBJ2-7; D is ambiguous. CDR3 length: 15 amino acids. V shed 4 bases and J shed 1 base, with 15 bases lying between them. The germline gives CDR1 SGHRS, CDR2 YFSETQ. CDR3 nucleotides: TGCGCCAGCAGCCAGAACTCTGGGTGGTCCTACGAGCAGTACTTC. Amino acid sequence: CASSQNSGWSYEQYF.

The chain links TRBV18 to TRBJ2-1, with a possible D match to TRBD2 (5 bases). V lost 3 bases and J 7 bases, leaving 10 bases between the germline ends. The germline CDR1 and CDR2 sequences are KGHSH and LQKENI. The CDR3 sequence is 13 residues long. Here the CDR3 DNA reads TGTGCCAGCTCACCGGGAGATGGGAATGAGCAGTTCTTC. It translates to CASSPGDGNEQFF.

This clone occurred once. The chain couples TRBV28 to TRBJ2-5; 12 bases map to TRBD2. This CDR3 has 17 residues. The germline V gene encodes CDR1 MDHEN and CDR2 SYDVKM. V gave up 4 bases and J gave up 0 bases; unmatched junction bases: 6. The CDR3 region is CASSWTSGVDYQETQYF. The DNA of the CDR3 is TGTGCCAGCAGTTGGACTAGCGGGGTTGACTACCAAGAGACCCAGTACTTC.

The V and J genes are TRBV6-5 and TRBJ2-2, with TRBD2 matching over 7 bases. V dropped 0 bases and J dropped 3; count of bases not matched to a gene: 4. CDR1 and CDR2 (germline): MNHEY, SVGAGI. The length of the CDR3 is 16 residues. The CDR3 DNA sequence: TGTGCCAGCAGTTACTCGGCGGGAGAGTACACCGGGGAGCTGTTTTTT. It yields the protein CASSYSAGEYTGELFF.

The V call is TRBV19, the J call TRBJ2-2; D remains unclear. The germline gives CDR1 LNHDA, CDR2 SQIVND (reference sequence). The CDR3 sequence is 14 residues long. V was pared by 6 bases and J by 3 bases, with 11 bases between. Written as DNA, the CDR3 is TGTGCCAGTAGAGCCGTTGTTTACACCGGGGAGCTGTTTTTT. Amino acid sequence: CASRAVVYTGELFF. Combining the CDR3 with reference TRBV19 and TRBJ2-2 gives the whole variable domain DGGITQSPKYLFRKEGQNVTLSCEQNLNHDAMYWYRQDPGQGLRLIYYSQIVNDFQKGDIAEGYSVSREKKESFPLTVTSAQKNPTAFYLCASRAVVYTGELFFGEGSRLTVL.

J is TRBJ2-7 and V is TRBV18, with 11 bases matching TRBD2. The ends lost 1 base at V and 6 bases at J; junction bases unmatched: 2. The CDR3 has 14 amino acids. Germline CDR1 and CDR2: KGHSH and LQKENI. The CDR3 DNA is TGTGCCAGCTCACCACTAGCGGGAGGGGCCGAGCAGTACTTC. It encodes CASSPLAGGAEQYF.

The chain links TRBV7-2 to TRBJ2-7, with D maybe TRBD1 (6 bases). The CDR3 is made up of 14 amino acids. Trimming took off 5 bases at V and 3 bases at J, with 14 bases between the two ends. Looked up from germline, CDR1 is SGHTA and CDR2 is FQGNSA. As DNA, the CDR3 is TGTGCCAGCAGCCCCTGGGGACAACGCTACGAGCAGTACTTC. It yields the protein CASSPWGQRYEQYF.

The chain carries TRBV7-9 and TRBJ2-7; 8 bases agree with TRBD1. The CDR3 spans 14 residues. Germline trimming cut 6 bases from V and 6 bases from J; bases unmatched to any gene: 10. Germline V gene sequence: CDR1 SEHNR, CDR2 FQNEAQ (reference sequence). The DNA for the CDR3 is TGTGCCAGCAGTCGCTCCCAGGGGGCTCCCGAGCAGTACTTC. Translating gives CASSRSQGAPEQYF.

The chain joins TRBV9 to TRBJ1-2; the match to TRBD1 covers 8 bases. The CDR3 is made up of 13 amino acids. Germline CDR1 SGDLS, CDR2 YYNGEE. With V trimmed by 0 bases and J by 5 bases, 0 bases remained unmatched. This chain's CDR3 is CASSVGTGYGYTF. The DNA for the CDR3 is TGTGCCAGCAGCGTAGGGACAGGGTATGGCTACACCTTC. Full variable domain (missing parts from reference TRBV9 and TRBJ1-2): DSGVTQTPKHLITATGQRVTLRCSPRSGDLSVYWYQQSLDQGLQFLIQYYNGEERAKGNILERFSAQQFPDLHSELNLSSLELGDSALYFCASSVGTGYGYTFGSGTRLTVV.

This clone was found a few times. The rearrangement links TRBV14 to TRBJ2-7; weak D call: TRBD1 (6 bases). Germline-derived CDR1 and CDR2 are SGHDN and FVKESK. CDR3 length: 16 residues. V lost 5 bases, J lost 3 bases, and 20 bases lay in between. The CDR3 DNA reads TGTGCCAGCAGCAAGCCCACAGGGCTGCTAGACTACGAGCAGTACTTC. As protein: CASSKPTGLLDYEQYF.

The J gene is TRBJ2-3, the V gene TRBV4-3; TRBD1 aligns across 10 bases. CDR3 length equals 18 residues. Germline lookup yields CDR1 LGHNA and CDR2 YSLEER. The junction had 10 bases not matched to a gene; V was cut back by 2 bases and J by 2 bases. The CDR3 spells CASSQQRGTGVSTDTQYF. DNA of the CDR3: TGCGCCAGCAGCCAACAAAGGGGGACAGGGGTCTCCACAGATACGCAGTATTTT.

The chain is built from TRBV19 and TRBJ2-7, with 8 bases lining up with TRBD2. CDR1 and CDR2 from the germline V gene are LNHDA and SQIVND (reference sequence). CDR3 length: 15 residues. V lost 7 bases to trimming and J lost 3 bases; unmatched junction nucleotides: 11. CDR3 sequence reads: CASMISSGTDYEQYF. The CDR3 DNA sequence: TGTGCCAGTATGATAAGTAGCGGGACGGACTACGAGCAGTACTTC.

Remarks on this clone: Other DNA sequences from this sample encode an identical CDR3 as well. The chain couples TRBV9 to TRBJ2-5; 8 nucleotides align to TRBD2. The length of the CDR3 is 14 residues. CDR1 and CDR2 (germline): SGDLS, YYNGEE. After removal of 0 bases from V and 5 bases from J, the junction contained 3 bases not matched to a gene. The CDR3 protein is CASSVAGGPETQYF. The CDR3 DNA sequence: TGTGCCAGCAGCGTAGCGGGGGGGCCTGAGACCCAGTACTTC. Based on the CDR3 plus reference TRBV9 and TRBJ2-5, the full variable domain is DSGVTQTPKHLITATGQRVTLRCSPRSGDLSVYWYQQSLDQGLQFLIQYYNGEERAKGNILERFSAQQFPDLHSELNLSSLELGDSALYFCASSVAGGPETQYFGPGTRLLVL.

This clone was detected once. This chain uses TRBV7-2 with TRBJ2-1; no clear D gene. In germline, CDR1 is SGHTA, CDR2 FQGNSA. The V end lost 3 bases, the J end lost 8 bases, and 11 bases lay between the germline ends. The CDR3 covers 13 residues. In DNA form, the CDR3 reads TGTGCCAGCAGCTTGCGAGTGTATGATGAGCAGTTCTTC. This sequence encodes CASSLRVYDEQFF.

About this clone: The same CDR3 arises from other DNA sequences in this sample as well. The chain employs TRBV2 and TRBJ2-5; D is uncertain. CDR3 length: 10 amino acids. Germline V gives CDR1 SNHLY, CDR2 FYNNEI. Trimming shortened V by 8 bases and J by 5 bases, and 6 bases separated the two germline ends. As DNA, the CDR3 is TGTGCCAGCCGCGTGGAGACCCAGTACTTC. Protein: CASRVETQYF.

V gene TRBV10-2 combines with J gene TRBJ1-5; TRBD1 matches 9 bases. CDR3 length: 12 amino acids. V lost 8 bases, J lost 5 bases, and 1 base stayed unmatched. Germline V gene data show CDR1 as WSHSY and CDR2 as SAAADI. The CDR3 loop reads CASGQGHQPQHF. For the CDR3, the DNA is TGCGCCAGCGGACAGGGGCATCAGCCCCAGCATTTT.

The CDR3 region is CASSFTQESYEQYF. The CDR3 nucleotides read TGTGCCAGCAGCTTTACCCAGGAAAGCTACGAGCAGTACTTC. The chain uses TRBV5-6 and TRBJ2-7, with D unresolved. CDR1 and CDR2 (germline): SGHDT, YYEEEE. V dropped 2 bases and J dropped 3 bases, with 12 bases sitting between them. This CDR3 spans 14 amino acids.

This clone has ten or more counts. The chain joins TRBV25-1 to TRBJ1-6, with a weak D call TRBD1 (5 bases). The germline V gene encodes CDR1 MGHDK and CDR2 SYGVNS. Between the trimmed V and J ends, which lost 3 bases and 9 bases, there was a span of 18 bases. The CDR3 is 16 amino acids. CDR3 sequence reads: CASSDSQGGWGSPLHF. In DNA form, the CDR3 reads TGTGCCAGCAGTGACTCTCAGGGAGGTTGGGGTTCACCCCTCCACTTT.

A remark on this clone: This same CDR3 is encoded by further DNA sequences in the sample. The rearrangement uses TRBV12-3 or TRBV12-4 and TRBJ1-2; D is ambiguous. V shed 2 bases and J shed 2 bases, with 3 bases lying between them. The CDR3 is made up of 12 amino acids. The CDR3, as DNA: TGTGCCAGCAGTTTACTGAACTATGGCTACACCTTC. Its translation is CASSLLNYGYTF.

The chain couples TRBV9 to TRBJ2-2; 11 nucleotides line up with TRBD2. Unmatched junction bases numbered 6, after V lost 2 bases and J lost 0 bases. CDR1 is SGDLS, CDR2 YYNGEE, per germline. This CDR3 has 18 amino acids. Written as DNA, the CDR3 is TGTGCCAGCAGCGTCCTAGCGGGGGGAATAGCGAACACCGGGGAGCTGTTTTTT. It specifies CASSVLAGGIANTGELFF.

The chain joins TRBV11-2 to TRBJ2-2; D is ambiguous. The CDR3 is 14 amino acids. Germline values: CDR1 SGHAT, CDR2 FQNNGV. V shed 2 bases and J shed 8 bases, with 12 bases lying between them. The DNA for the CDR3 is TGTGCCAGCAGCTTATACGGACCGGCGGGGGAGCTGTTTTTT. Protein product: CASSLYGPAGELFF.

The gene calls are TRBV14 and TRBJ2-5; a possible D gene is TRBD2 (6 bases). This CDR3 region has 14 residues. V lost 4 bases to trimming and J lost 7 bases, with 16 bases between them. Germline V CDR1 and CDR2: SGHDN, FVKESK. The CDR3 sequence is CASSPTRFIGTQYF. CDR3 nucleotides: TGTGCCAGCAGCCCGACTAGATTCATCGGGACCCAGTACTTC.